A selection of T cell receptor beta chains follows, all from one sample in a study of T cells after yellow fever vaccination. TCRdb processed the 5' RACE reads anew with MiXCR; each CDR3 protein has one entry. The profile shows over 300,000 distinct CDR3 sequences, about 6.6% of them singletons. The sequencing here drew on PBMCs, taken around 45 days after the first yellow fever vaccination. These receptors originate from a man aged 18 to 29 who received the YFV17D yellow fever vaccine. CDR3s include the opening cysteine and the closing phenylalanine or tryptophan.

TRBV7-2 | 15 | CASSSTGMMDQPQHF
TRBV15 | 15 | CATGQGGVLNTEAFF
TRBV5-1 | 15 | CASSTRSRTTDTQYF
TRBV20-1 | 14 | CSASKTGLYTEAFF
TRBV9 | 16 | CASSPEIGDGNTEAFF
TRBV15 | 17 | CATSRDRSVDNTGELFF
TRBV7-8 | 15 | CASSITGVGNQPQHF
TRBV2 | 17 | CASSAGQGRPRRYGYTF
TRBV20-1 | 12 | CSARGNAAEAFF
TRBV4-1 | 15 | CASSQEPRGLGGYTF
TRBV18 | 16 | CASSPPATGGADEQYF
TRBV5-1 | 14 | CASSLGTITDTQYF
TRBV30 | 12 | CAWGGIGHEAFF
TRBV11-2 | 17 | CASSLEQKPYASYGYTF
TRBV7-9 | 15 | CASSLRGGGDTEAFF
TRBV15 | 13 | CATSRDRGYEQYF
TRBV7-2 | 13 | CASIAGPQETQYF
TRBV4-1 | 15 | CASSHLTGEDTEAFF
TRBV27 | 14 | CASRGAASTDTQYF
TRBV20-1 | 15 | CSASKTSGVGNEQFF
TRBV20-1 | 15 | CSARDPRASGTEAFF
TRBV7-2 | 15 | CASSPTGTSNQPQHF
TRBV6-1 | 15 | CASSELGRGSGELFF
TRBV5-1 | 13 | CASSWGQPDEQYF
TRBV19 | 14 | CASSIDGGDQPQHF